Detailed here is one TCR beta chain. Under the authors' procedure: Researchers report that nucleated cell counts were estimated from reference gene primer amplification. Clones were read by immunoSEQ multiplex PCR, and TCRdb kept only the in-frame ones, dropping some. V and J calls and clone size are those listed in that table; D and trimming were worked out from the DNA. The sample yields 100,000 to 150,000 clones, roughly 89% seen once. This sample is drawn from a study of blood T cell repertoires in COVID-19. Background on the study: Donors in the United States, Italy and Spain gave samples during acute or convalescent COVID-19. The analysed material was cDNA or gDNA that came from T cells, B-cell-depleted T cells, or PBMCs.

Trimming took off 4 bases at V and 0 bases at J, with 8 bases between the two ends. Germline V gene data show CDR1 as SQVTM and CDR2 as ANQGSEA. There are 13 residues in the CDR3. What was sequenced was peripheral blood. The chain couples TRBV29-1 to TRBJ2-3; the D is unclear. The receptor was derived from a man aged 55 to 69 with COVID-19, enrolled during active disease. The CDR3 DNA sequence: TGCAGCGTTGTCCCCGGGAGCACAGATACGCAGTATTTT. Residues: CSVVPGSTDTQYF.